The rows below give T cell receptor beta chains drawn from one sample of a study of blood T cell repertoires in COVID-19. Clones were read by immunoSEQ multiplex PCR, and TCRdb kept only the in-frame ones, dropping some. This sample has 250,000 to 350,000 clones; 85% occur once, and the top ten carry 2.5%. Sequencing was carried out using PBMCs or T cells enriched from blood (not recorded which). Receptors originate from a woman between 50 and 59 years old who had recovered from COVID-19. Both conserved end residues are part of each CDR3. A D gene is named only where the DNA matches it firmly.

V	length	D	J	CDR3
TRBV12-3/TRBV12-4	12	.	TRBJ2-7	CASSSKDIEQYF
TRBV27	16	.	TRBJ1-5	CASSPSSVSYNQPQHF
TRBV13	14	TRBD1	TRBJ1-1	CASSQGTGRTEAFF
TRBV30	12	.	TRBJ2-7	CAWSNSDYEQYF
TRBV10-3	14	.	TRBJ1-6	CAISGDGVRSPLHF
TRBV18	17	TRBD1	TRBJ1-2	CASSPRTGTGRIYGYTF
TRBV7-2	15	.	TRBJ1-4	CASSIWTANNEKLFF
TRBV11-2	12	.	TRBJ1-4	CASSLQGEKLFF
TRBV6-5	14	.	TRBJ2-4	CASRRAGAKNIQYF
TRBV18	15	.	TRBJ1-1	CASSPRTSMNTEAFF
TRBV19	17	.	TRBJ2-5	CASTYRGGRMAGETQYF
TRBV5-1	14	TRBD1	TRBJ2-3	CASSLGTGEGTQYF
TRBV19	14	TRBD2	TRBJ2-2	CASSPGGLAGELFF
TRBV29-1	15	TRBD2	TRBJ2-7	CSALGGAGGPREQYF
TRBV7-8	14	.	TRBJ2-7	CASSLVVRPNEQYF
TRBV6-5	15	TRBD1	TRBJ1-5	CASRQTGGDNQPQHF
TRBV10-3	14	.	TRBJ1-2	CAISQGGGIYGYTF
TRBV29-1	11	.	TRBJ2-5	CSVEDSGTQYF
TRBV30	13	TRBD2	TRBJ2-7	CAWSLAGAYEQYF
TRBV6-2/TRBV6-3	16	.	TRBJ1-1	CASSYSRTVLNTEAFF